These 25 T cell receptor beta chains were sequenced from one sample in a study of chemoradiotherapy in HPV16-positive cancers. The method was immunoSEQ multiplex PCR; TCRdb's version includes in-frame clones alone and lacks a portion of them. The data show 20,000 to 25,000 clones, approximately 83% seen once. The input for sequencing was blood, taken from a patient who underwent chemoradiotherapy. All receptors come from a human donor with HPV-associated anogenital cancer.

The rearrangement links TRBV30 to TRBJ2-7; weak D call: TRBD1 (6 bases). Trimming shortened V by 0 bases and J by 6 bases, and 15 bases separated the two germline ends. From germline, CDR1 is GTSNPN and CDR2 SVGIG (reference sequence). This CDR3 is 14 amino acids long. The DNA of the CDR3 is TGTGCCTGGAGTGTCCGGACAGATAACGGCGAGCAGTACTTC. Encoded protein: CAWSVRTDNGEQYF.

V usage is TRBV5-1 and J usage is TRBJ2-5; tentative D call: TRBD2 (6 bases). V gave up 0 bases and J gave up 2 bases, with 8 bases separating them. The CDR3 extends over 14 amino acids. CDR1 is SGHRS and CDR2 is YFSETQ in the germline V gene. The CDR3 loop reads CASSLVGGQETQYF. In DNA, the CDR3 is TGCGCCAGCAGCTTGGTGGGAGGACAAGAGACCCAGTACTTC.

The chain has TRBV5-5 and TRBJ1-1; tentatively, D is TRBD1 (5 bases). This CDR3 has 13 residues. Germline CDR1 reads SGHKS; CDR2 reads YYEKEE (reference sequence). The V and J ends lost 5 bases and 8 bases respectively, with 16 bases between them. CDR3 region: CASSNRILREAFF. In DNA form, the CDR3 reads TGTGCCAGCAGTAACAGGATCCTTAGGGAAGCTTTCTTT.

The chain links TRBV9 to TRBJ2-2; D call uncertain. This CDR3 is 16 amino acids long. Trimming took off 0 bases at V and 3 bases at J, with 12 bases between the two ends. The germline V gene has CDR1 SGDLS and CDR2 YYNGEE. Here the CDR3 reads CASSVEADLYTGELFF. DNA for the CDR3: TGTGCCAGCAGCGTAGAGGCGGACCTATACACCGGGGAGCTGTTTTTT.

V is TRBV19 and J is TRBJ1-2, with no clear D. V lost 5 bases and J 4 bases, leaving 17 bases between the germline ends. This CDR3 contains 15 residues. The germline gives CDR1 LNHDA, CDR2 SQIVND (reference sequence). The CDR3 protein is CASSPRVVLSYGYTF. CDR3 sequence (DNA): TGTGCCAGTAGTCCCCGGGTGGTCCTGTCCTATGGCTACACCTTC.

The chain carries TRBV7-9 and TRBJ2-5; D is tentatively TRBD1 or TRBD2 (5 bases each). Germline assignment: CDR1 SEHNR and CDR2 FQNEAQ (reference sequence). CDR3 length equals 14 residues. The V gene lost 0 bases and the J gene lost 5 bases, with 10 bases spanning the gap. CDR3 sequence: CASSLARGDETQYF. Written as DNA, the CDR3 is TGTGCCAGCAGCTTAGCCAGAGGGGACGAGACCCAGTACTTC. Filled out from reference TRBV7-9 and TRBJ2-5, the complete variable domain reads DTGVSQNPRHKITKRGQNVTFRCDPISEHNRLYWYRQTLGQGPEFLTYFQNEAQLEKSRLLSDRFSAERPKGSFSTLEIQRTEQGDSAMYLCASSLARGDETQYFGPGTRLLVL.

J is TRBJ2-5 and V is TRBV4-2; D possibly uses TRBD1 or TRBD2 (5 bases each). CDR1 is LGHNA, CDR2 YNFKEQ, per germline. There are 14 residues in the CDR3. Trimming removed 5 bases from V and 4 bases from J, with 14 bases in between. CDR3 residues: CASSSGAGTETQYF. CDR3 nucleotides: TGTGCCAGCAGCTCTGGGGCGGGCACAGAGACCCAGTACTTC.

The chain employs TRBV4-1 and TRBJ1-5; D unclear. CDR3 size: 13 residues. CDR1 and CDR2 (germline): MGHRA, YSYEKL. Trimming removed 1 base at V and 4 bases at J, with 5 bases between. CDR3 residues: CASSQGENQPQHF. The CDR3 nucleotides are TGCGCCAGCAGCCAAGGGGAGAATCAGCCCCAGCATTTT.

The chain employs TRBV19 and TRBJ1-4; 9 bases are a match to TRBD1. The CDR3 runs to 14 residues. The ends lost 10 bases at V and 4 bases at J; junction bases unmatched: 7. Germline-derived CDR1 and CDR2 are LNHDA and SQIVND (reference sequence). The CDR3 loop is CATQDRGFNEKLFF. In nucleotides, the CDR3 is TGTGCCACCCAAGACAGGGGGTTTAATGAAAAACTGTTTTTT.

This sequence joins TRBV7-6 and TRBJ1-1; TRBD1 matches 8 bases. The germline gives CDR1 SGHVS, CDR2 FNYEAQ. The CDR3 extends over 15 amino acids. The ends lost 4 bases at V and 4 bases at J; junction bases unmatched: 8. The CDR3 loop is CASSSEDRVGTEAFF. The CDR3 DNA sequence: TGTGCCAGCAGCTCAGAGGACAGGGTTGGCACTGAAGCTTTCTTT.

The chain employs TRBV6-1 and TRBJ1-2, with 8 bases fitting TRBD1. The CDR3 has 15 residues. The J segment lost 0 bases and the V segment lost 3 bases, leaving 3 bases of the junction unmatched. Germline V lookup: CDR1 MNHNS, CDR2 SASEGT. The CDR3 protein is CASSEGTGTNYGYTF. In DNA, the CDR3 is TGTGCCAGCAGTGAGGGGACAGGTACTAACTATGGCTACACCTTC.

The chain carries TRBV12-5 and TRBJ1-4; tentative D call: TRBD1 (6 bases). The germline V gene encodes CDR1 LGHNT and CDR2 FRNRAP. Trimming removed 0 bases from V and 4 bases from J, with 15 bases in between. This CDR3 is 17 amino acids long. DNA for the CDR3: TGTGCTAGTGGTTTGGTATTGGGGGCAGGAGTTAATGAAAAACTGTTTTTT. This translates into CASGLVLGAGVNEKLFF. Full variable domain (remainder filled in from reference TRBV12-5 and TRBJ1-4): DARVTQTPRHKVTEMGQEVTMRCQPILGHNTVFWYRQTMMQGLELLAYFRNRAPLDDSGMPKDRFSAEMPDATLATLKIQPSEPRDSAVYFCASGLVLGAGVNEKLFFGSGTQLSVL.

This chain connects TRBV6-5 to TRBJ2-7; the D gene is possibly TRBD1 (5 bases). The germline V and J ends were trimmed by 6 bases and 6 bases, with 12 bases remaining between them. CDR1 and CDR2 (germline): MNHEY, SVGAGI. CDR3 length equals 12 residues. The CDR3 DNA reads TGTGCCAGCAGCTATCAGGGTGCCGAGCAGTACTTC. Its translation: CASSYQGAEQYF.

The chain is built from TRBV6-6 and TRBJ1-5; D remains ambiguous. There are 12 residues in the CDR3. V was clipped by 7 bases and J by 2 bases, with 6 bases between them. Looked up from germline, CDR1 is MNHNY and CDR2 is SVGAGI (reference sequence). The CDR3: CASNEGNQPQHF. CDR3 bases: TGTGCCAGCAATGAGGGCAATCAGCCCCAGCATTTT.

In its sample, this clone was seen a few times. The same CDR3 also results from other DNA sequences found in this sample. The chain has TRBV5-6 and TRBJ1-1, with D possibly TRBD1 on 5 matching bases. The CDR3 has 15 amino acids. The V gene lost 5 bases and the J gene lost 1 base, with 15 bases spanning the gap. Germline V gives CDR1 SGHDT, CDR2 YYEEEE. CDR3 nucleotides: TGTGCCAGCAGTCTGGCCACAGGCGGGAACACTGAAGCTTTCTTT. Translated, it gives CASSLATGGNTEAFF.

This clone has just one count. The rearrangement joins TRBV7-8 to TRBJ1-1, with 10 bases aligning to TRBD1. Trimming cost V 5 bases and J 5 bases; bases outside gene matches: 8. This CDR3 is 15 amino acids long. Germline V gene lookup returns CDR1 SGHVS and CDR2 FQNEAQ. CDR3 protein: CASSPPGQGITEAFF. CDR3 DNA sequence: TGTGCCAGCAGCCCCCCGGGACAGGGGATAACTGAAGCTTTCTTT.

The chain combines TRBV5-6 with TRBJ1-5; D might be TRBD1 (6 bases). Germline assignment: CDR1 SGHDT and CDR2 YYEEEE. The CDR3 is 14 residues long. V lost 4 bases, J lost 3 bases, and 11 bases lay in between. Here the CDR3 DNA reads TGTGCCAGCAGCCCCAGGGGATTCAATCAGCCCCAGCATTTT. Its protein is CASSPRGFNQPQHF.

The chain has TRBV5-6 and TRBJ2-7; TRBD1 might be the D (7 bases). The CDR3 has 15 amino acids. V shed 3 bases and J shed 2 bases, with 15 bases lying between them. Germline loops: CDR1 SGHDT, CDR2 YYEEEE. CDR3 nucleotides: TGTGCCAGCAGCTGGGGCGGGACAGAGACCTACGAGCAGTACTTC. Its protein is CASSWGGTETYEQYF.

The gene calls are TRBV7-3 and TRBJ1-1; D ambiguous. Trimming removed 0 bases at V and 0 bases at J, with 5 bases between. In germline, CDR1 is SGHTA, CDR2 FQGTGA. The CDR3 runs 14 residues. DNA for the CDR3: TGTGCCAGCAGCTTAACGGCCCTGAACACTGAAGCTTTCTTT. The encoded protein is CASSLTALNTEAFF.

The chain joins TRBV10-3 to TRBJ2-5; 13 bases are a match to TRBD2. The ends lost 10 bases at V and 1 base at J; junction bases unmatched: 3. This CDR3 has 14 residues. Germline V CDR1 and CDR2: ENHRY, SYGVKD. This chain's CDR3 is CATRLAGGQETQYF. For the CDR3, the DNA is TGTGCCACAAGACTAGCGGGGGGCCAAGAGACCCAGTACTTC.

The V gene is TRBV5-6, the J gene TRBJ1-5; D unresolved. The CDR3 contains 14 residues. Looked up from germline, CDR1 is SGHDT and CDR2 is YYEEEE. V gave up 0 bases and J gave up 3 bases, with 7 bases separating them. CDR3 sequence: CASSLGQVNQPQHF. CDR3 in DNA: TGTGCCAGCAGCTTGGGCCAGGTCAATCAGCCCCAGCATTTT.

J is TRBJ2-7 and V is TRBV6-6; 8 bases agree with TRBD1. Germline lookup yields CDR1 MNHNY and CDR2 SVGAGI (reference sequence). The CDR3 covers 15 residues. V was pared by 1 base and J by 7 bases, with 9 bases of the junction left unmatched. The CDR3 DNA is TGTGCCAGCAGTTACTATCTCCAGGGGGCGCGGGAGCAGTACTTC. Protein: CASSYYLQGAREQYF.

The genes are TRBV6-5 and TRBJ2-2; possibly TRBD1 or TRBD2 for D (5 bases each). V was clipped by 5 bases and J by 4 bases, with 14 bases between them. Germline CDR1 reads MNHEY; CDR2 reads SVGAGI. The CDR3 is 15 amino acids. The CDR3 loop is CASSPGTRFTGELFF. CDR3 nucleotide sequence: TGTGCCAGCAGTCCCGGGACCCGGTTCACCGGGGAGCTGTTTTTT.

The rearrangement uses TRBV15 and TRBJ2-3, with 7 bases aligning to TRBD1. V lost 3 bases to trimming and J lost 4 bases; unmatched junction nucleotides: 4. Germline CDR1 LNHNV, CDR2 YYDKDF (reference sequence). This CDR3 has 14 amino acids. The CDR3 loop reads CATSSLGQADTQYF. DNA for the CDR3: TGTGCCACCAGCAGCCTCGGACAGGCAGATACGCAGTATTTT.

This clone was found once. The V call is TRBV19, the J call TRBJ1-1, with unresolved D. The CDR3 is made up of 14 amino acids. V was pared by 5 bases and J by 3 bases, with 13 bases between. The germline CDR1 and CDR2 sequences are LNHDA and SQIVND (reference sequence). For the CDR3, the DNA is TGTGCCAGTAGTCTTCCTGACGGGTACACTGAAGCTTTCTTT. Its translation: CASSLPDGYTEAFF.